Here is one T cell receptor (beta chain) with its context. Its antigen is unknown. Base qualities are not recorded, but no much larger clone differs from it by a single base. These data are taken from a study of T cell repertoires in cytomegalovirus infection (dated by TCRdb to about 2019). Turning to the overall study: Donor HLA type was relevant to the analysis, because carriage of CMV infection together with the matching HLA type was indicated by public TCR beta signatures.

The junction carries 11 bases between V and J, which are trimmed by 2 bases and 4 bases respectively. CDR1 and CDR2 (MNHNS, SASEGT) derive from the germline V gene. The CDR3 measures 15 amino acids from cysteine to phenylalanine. The entry retains the CDR3 DNA only, 45 bases that are in frame from base 1. The sequencer listed for this sample is Illumina HiSeq 1500. TCRdb redid the processing of the public reads, applying fastp at Q25 and MiXCR, and retained in-frame beta chains. Each CDR3 protein gets just one entry, which takes the most common genes and DNA from the rows behind it. The sample data list about 680,000 distinct CDR3 sequences, and roughly a quarter of these were observed just once. Roughly 8% of the sample is in the top ten clones. Findings and caveats that apply to the study as a whole: In both this cohort and an independent 352-donor cohort, the cumulative frequency of public TCR beta family members distinguished carriers of CMV infection plus the relevant HLA type. The ex vivo response was dominated by HLA-C-restricted CMV-specific TCR beta clonotypes, which also provided the single most frequent clonotype in two of eight donors.

Input material: CD8+ T cells from PBMCs. The rearrangement combines TRBV6-1 with TRBJ2-2; TRBD2 might be the D gene, on 6 matching bases. This clonotype was sampled from a human donor in good health (CMV status not recorded). Some clones in this sample may be carry-over from other donors' samples. This receptor carries the CDR3 CASSELEGSTGELFF. The nucleotide sequence is TGTGCCAGCAGTGAATTGGAGGGGTCCACCGGGGAGCTGTTTTTT.